Presented here are 19 T cell receptor beta chains from one specimen sequenced in a study of T cell repertoires in cytomegalovirus infection. From the reads, TCRdb called clonotypes with MiXCR, one entry per CDR3 protein. The sample holds around 70,000 distinct CDR3 sequences, 28% seen once. These receptors are not linked to any known antigen. The sequencing here drew on CD8+ T cells from cultured PBMCs, taken from culture after CMV antigen stimulation. The receptor set was obtained from a human donor in good health (CMV status not recorded). Some clones in this sample may be carry-over from other donors' samples.

The rearrangement links TRBV5-1 to TRBJ2-7, with TRBD1 matching over 11 bases. The germline V gene has CDR1 SGHRS and CDR2 YFSETQ. V lost 3 bases and J lost 7; bases outside the gene matches: 9. This CDR3 region has 15 residues. CDR3 DNA sequence: TGCGCCAGCAGCTGGAGGACAGGGGGCTTGAGGGAGCAGTACTTC. Its translation: CASSWRTGGLREQYF.

This clonotype has just a few counts. The J gene is TRBJ2-7, the V gene TRBV7-9; TRBD2 is a possible D gene (5 bases). The germline gives CDR1 SEHNR, CDR2 FQNEAQ (reference sequence). This CDR3 is 13 amino acids long. V was trimmed by 2 bases and J by 2 bases, leaving 7 bases between them. CDR3 sequence (DNA): TGTGCCAGCAGCTTACGGGGAACCTACGAGCAGTACTTC. Protein product: CASSLRGTYEQYF.

The V and J genes are TRBV5-4 and TRBJ2-2, with 15 positions matching TRBD2. Germline trimming cut 4 bases from V and 2 bases from J; bases unmatched to any gene: 6. The CDR3 totals 18 residues. CDR1 and CDR2 from the germline V gene are SGHNT and YYREEE (reference sequence). Here the CDR3 DNA reads TGTGCCAGCAGCCAAGGGACTAGCGGGGGGCCCAACACCGGGGAGCTGTTTTTT. It yields the protein CASSQGTSGGPNTGELFF. The whole variable domain, remainder taken from reference TRBV5-4 and TRBJ2-2, is ETGVTQSPTHLIKTRGQQVTLRCSSQSGHNTVSWYQQALGQGPQFIFQYYREEENGRGNFPPRFSGLQFPNYSSELNVNALELDDSALYLCASSQGTSGGPNTGELFFGEGSRLTVL.

The chain carries TRBV10-3 and TRBJ2-1; TRBD2 matches 10 bases. Germline V gives CDR1 ENHRY, CDR2 SYGVKD. The CDR3 is 14 residues long. The V and J ends lost 5 bases and 4 bases, in that order; junction bases with no gene match: 2. The CDR3 bases are TGTGCCATCAGTAATAGCGGGGGGTACAATGAGCAGTTCTTC. This sequence encodes CAISNSGGYNEQFF.

This clonotype was found a few times. The DNA of the CDR3 is TGTGCCAGCACCGTGGCCCGATCTGGAAACACCATATATTTT. Its translation: CASTVARSGNTIYF. The rearrangement links TRBV12-3 or TRBV12-4 to TRBJ1-3; D is uncertain. CDR3 length equals 14 residues. Trimming removed 7 bases from V and 1 base from J, with 11 bases in between.

V is TRBV7-9 and J is TRBJ2-1; TRBD1 aligns across 9 bases. The junction had 6 bases not matched to a gene; V was cut back by 7 bases and J by 2 bases. Looked up from germline, CDR1 is SEHNR and CDR2 is FQNEAQ (reference sequence). This CDR3 comprises 15 residues. Here the CDR3 DNA reads TGTGCCAGCATCTCCGGGACAGGGACCTACAATGAGCAGTTCTTC. Amino acid sequence: CASISGTGTYNEQFF.

This clonotype was seen many times. CDR3 coding DNA: TGTGCCAGCAGTTTAGGAGGTCATCAGCCCCAGCATTTT. This translates into CASSLGGHQPQHF. The chain links TRBV12-3 or TRBV12-4 to TRBJ1-5; no clear D gene. V lost 1 base, J lost 5 bases, and 6 bases lay in between. The CDR3 spans 13 residues.

As for this clonotype: A much larger clone differs from this one at a single base, so this may be a read error. The chain employs TRBV27 and TRBJ1-1, with no clear D. The CDR3 consists of 14 residues. Trimming stripped 8 bases from V and 1 base from J, with 14 bases between. Germline lookup yields CDR1 MNHEY and CDR2 SMNVEV (reference sequence). The CDR3: CASHLRRSNTEAFF. Written as DNA, the CDR3 is TGTGCCAGCCATCTCCGGCGGTCGAACACTGAAGCTTTCTTT.

The chain uses TRBV27 and TRBJ1-5; D is uncertain. The CDR3 sequence is 13 residues long. Germline V gene data show CDR1 as MNHEY and CDR2 as SMNVEV (reference sequence). Between the trimmed V and J ends, which lost 3 bases and 2 bases, there was a span of 5 bases. CDR3 sequence (DNA): TGTGCCAGCAGTTTGGGTCGCAATCAGCCCCAGCATTTT. Translated: CASSLGRNQPQHF.

This clonotype was seen a few times. The gene calls are TRBV12-5 and TRBJ1-5; D perhaps matches TRBD1 (6 bases). CDR3 length: 14 residues. V was pared by 5 bases and J by 4 bases, with 12 bases between. CDR1 is LGHNT and CDR2 is FRNRAP in the germline V gene. CDR3 sequence (DNA): TGTGCTAGTGGTCCCTCGACAGGAAATCAGCCCCAGCATTTT. As protein: CASGPSTGNQPQHF.

This clonotype was counted many times. CDR3 sequence (DNA): TGCAGTGCTACCGTCAACAGGGGCCTGGGAACCGGGGAGCTGTTTTTT. Translated, it gives CSATVNRGLGTGELFF. The V and J genes are TRBV20-1 and TRBJ2-2; 7 nucleotides line up with TRBD1. Per germline, CDR1 DFQATT and CDR2 SNEGSKA (reference sequence). V dropped 4 bases and J dropped 5; count of bases not matched to a gene: 13. The CDR3 contains 16 residues.

The V call is TRBV27, the J call TRBJ2-7; D is uncertain. There are 15 residues in the CDR3. CDR1 MNHEY and CDR2 SMNVEV come from the germline V gene (reference sequence). V dropped 4 bases and J dropped 3 bases, with 16 bases sitting between them. The CDR3 protein is CASSSNLGPDYEQYF. The CDR3 coding sequence is TGTGCCAGCAGTTCTAATTTGGGCCCGGACTACGAGCAGTACTTC.

This clonotype was detected many times. The chain carries TRBV7-2 and TRBJ2-3, with 7 bases matching TRBD2. The trim removed 3 bases at V and 3 bases at J, leaving 0 bases unmatched. In germline, CDR1 is SGHTA, CDR2 FQGNSA. This CDR3 contains 13 residues. DNA of the CDR3: TGTGCCAGCAGCTTGGGGGGGACAGATACGCAGTATTTT. This codes for CASSLGGTDTQYF.

This clonotype was seen more than once but under ten times. V gene TRBV6-2 or TRBV6-3 combines with J gene TRBJ2-1, with 12 nucleotides matching TRBD2. Germline loops: CDR1 MNHEY, CDR2 SVGEGT. V trimming: 2 bases; J trimming: 2 bases; junction bases outside the gene matches: 4. There are 17 residues in the CDR3. In DNA, the CDR3 is TGTGCCAGCAGTTACGCGGCTAGCGGGAGGGCCTACAATGAGCAGTTCTTC. Protein sequence: CASSYAASGRAYNEQFF.

The rearrangement uses TRBV27 and TRBJ1-1; no clear D gene. The V gene lost 2 bases and the J gene lost 8 bases, with 15 bases spanning the gap. Germline CDR1 and CDR2: MNHEY and SMNVEV (reference sequence). This CDR3 has 14 residues. Written as DNA, the CDR3 is TGTGCCAGCAGTTTAACCCGGAGCTGGCGCGAAGCTTTCTTT. Encoded protein: CASSLTRSWREAFF.

J is TRBJ1-5 and V is TRBV4-1; 9 nucleotides align to TRBD1. CDR1 MGHRA and CDR2 YSYEKL come from the germline V gene. The length of the CDR3 is 16 residues. After removal of 0 bases from V and 6 bases from J, the junction contained 6 bases not matched to a gene. In DNA, the CDR3 is TGCGCCAGCAGCCAAGATCCGGGACAGGGCACTCAGCCCCAGCATTTT. The encoded protein is CASSQDPGQGTQPQHF.

Only a few counts were recorded for this clonotype. The chain links TRBV27 to TRBJ1-1, with D possibly TRBD1 on 5 matching bases. Per the germline V gene, CDR1 is MNHEY and CDR2 is SMNVEV (reference sequence). V was trimmed by 5 bases and J by 0 bases, leaving 19 bases between them. The CDR3 has 17 amino acids. The CDR3 here is CASSPKDGGRMNTEAFF. The CDR3 bases are TGTGCCAGCAGTCCCAAGGATGGGGGTAGGATGAACACTGAAGCTTTCTTT.

To note about this clonotype: This may stem from a read error, because a much larger clone lies one nucleotide away. The rearrangement uses TRBV7-6 and TRBJ2-5; D is unresolved. Trimming took 1 base from V and 0 from J, leaving 6 bases between them. Germline V CDR1 and CDR2: SGHVS, FNYEAQ. CDR3 length: 14 residues. The CDR3, as DNA: TGTGCCAGCAGCTTAGACCAGTACCAAGAGACCCAGTACTTC. It encodes CASSLDQYQETQYF.

This chain uses TRBV19 with TRBJ1-4, with D hard to call. Per germline, CDR1 LNHDA and CDR2 SQIVND (reference sequence). The V gene lost 3 bases and the J gene lost 8 bases, with 13 bases spanning the gap. This CDR3 contains 14 residues. CDR3 sequence reads: CASSMRRVDEKLFF. The CDR3 coding sequence is TGTGCCAGTAGTATGAGAAGGGTGGACGAAAAACTGTTTTTT.